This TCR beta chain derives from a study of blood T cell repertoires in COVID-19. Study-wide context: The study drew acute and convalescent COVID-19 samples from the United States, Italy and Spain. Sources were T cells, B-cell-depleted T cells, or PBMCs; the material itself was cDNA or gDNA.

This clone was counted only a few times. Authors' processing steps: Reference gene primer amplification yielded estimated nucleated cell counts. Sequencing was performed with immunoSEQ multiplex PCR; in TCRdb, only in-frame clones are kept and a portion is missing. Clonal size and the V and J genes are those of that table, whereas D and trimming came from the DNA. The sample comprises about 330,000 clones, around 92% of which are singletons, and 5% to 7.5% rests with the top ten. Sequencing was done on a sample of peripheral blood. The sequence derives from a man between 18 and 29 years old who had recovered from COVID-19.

The CDR3 here is CASSLQGAGELFF. CDR3 DNA: TGCGCCAGCAGTTTACAGGGCGCCGGGGAGCTGTTTTTT. The chain is built from TRBV10-2 and TRBJ2-2, with D perhaps TRBD1 (6 bases). Trimming pared 5 bases from V and 6 bases from J, leaving 10 bases between. The length of the CDR3 is 13 residues. Germline V gene sequence: CDR1 WSHSY, CDR2 SAAADI.